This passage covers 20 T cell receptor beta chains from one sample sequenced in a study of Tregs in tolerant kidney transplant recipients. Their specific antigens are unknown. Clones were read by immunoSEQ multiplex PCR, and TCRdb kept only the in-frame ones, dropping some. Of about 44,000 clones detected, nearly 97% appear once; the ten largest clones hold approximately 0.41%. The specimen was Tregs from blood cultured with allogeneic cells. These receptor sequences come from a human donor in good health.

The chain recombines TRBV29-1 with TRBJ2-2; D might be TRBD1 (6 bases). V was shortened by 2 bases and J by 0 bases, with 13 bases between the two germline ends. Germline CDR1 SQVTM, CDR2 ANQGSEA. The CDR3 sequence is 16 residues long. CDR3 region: CSVEMKAGANTGELFF. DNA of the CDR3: TGCAGCGTTGAAATGAAGGCAGGGGCGAACACCGGGGAGCTGTTTTTT.

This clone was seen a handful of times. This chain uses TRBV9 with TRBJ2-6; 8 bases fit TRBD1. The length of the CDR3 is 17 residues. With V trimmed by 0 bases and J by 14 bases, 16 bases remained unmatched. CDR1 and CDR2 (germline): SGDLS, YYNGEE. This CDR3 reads CASSVGLGGDRPIFLTF. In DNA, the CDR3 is TGTGCCAGCAGCGTAGGGCTAGGAGGGGACAGGCCAATCTTCCTGACTTTC.

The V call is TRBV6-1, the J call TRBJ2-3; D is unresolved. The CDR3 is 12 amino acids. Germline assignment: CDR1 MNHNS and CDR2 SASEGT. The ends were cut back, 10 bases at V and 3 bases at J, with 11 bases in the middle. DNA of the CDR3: TGTGCCACCAGAGAGTTAACAGATACGCAGTATTTT. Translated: CATRELTDTQYF.

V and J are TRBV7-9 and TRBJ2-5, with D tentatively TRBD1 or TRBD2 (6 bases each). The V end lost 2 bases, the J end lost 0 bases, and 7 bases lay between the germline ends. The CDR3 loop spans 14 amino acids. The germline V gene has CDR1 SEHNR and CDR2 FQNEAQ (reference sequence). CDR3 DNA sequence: TGTGCCAGCAGCTTAAGGGGGGACCAAGAGACCCAGTACTTC. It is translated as CASSLRGDQETQYF.

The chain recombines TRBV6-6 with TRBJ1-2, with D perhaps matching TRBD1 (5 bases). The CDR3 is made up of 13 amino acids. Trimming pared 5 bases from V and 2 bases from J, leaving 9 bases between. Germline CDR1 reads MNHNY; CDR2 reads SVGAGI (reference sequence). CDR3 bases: TGTGCCAGCAGTACCCAGGGAAACTATGGCTACACCTTC. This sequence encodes CASSTQGNYGYTF.

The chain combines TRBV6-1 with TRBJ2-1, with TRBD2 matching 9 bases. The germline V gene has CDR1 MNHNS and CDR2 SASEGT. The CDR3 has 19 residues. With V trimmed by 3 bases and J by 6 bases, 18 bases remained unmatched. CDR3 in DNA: TGTGCCAGCAGTGACCTCTATATCTTCGGAGGGACTAGCAGCAATGAGCAGTTCTTC. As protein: CASSDLYIFGGTSSNEQFF.

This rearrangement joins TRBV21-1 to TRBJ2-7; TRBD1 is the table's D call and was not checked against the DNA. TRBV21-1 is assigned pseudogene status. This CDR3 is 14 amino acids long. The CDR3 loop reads CASSKRTGAYEQYF. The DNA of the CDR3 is TGTGCCAGCAGCAAGAGGACAGGGGCCTACGAGCAGTACTTC.

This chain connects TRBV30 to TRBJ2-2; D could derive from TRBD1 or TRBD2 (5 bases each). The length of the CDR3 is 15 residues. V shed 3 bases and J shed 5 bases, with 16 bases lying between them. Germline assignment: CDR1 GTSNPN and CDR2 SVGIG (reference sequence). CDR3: CAWRGPGPLTGELFF. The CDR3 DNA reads TGTGCCTGGAGAGGACCGGGACCGCTAACCGGGGAGCTGTTTTTT.

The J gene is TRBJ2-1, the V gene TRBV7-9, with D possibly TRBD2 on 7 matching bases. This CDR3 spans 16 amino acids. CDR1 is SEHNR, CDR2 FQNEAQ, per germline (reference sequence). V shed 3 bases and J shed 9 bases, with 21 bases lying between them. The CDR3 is CASSLGGPKMRFEQFF. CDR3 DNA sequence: TGTGCCAGCAGCTTGGGGGGGCCCAAGATGAGGTTTGAGCAGTTCTTC.

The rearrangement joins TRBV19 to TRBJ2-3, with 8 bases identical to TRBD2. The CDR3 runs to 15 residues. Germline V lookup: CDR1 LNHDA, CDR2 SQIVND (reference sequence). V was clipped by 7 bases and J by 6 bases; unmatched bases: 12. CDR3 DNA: TGTGCCAGTACCATGCGGGGACTAGACTACGATACGCAGTATTTT. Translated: CASTMRGLDYDTQYF. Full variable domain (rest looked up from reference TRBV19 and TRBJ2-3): DGGITQSPKYLFRKEGQNVTLSCEQNLNHDAMYWYRQDPGQGLRLIYYSQIVNDFQKGDIAEGYSVSREKKESFPLTVTSAQKNPTAFYLCASTMRGLDYDTQYFGPGTRLTVL.

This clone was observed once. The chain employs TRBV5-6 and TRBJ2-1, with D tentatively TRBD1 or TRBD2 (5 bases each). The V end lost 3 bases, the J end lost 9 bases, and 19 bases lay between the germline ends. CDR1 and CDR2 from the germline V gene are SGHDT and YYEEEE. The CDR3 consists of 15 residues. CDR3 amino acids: CASSWDLEINGEQFF. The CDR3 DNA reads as TGTGCCAGCAGCTGGGACCTCGAGATAAACGGTGAGCAGTTCTTC.

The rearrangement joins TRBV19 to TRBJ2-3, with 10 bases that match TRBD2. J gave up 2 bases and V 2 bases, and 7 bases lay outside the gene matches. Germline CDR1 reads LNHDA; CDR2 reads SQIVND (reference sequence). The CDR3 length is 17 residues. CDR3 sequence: CASSIRKAGGPTDTQYF. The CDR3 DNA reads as TGTGCCAGTAGTATAAGAAAAGCGGGGGGGCCCACAGATACGCAGTATTTT.

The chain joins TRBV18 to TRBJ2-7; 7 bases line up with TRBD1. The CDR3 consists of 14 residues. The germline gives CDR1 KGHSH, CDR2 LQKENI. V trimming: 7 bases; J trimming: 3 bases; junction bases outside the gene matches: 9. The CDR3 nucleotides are TGTGCCAGCTTCACACGGGACAGACTCTACGAGCAGTACTTC. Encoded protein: CASFTRDRLYEQYF.

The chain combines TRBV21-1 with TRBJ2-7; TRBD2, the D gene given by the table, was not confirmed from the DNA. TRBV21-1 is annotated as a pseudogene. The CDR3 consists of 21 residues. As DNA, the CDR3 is TGTGCCAGCAGCAAAGAACCGGGGGTTGAGGCCCATGTTGGACTCCGGTACGAGCAGTACTTC. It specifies CASSKEPGVEAHVGLRYEQYF.

CDR3 nucleotides: TGTGCCAGCAGCCGTGATACGAGTGTGAACACTGAAGCTTTCTTT. Encoded protein: CASSRDTSVNTEAFF. The rearrangement uses TRBV7-3 and TRBJ1-1; D ambiguous. This CDR3 spans 15 amino acids. V lost 5 bases to trimming and J lost 0 bases, with 13 bases between them. Per germline, CDR1 SGHTA and CDR2 FQGTGA.

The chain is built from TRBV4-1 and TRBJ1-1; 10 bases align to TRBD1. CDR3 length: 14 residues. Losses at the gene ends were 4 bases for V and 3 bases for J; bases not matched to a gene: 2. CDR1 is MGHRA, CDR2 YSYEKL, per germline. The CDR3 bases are TGCGCCAGCAGCCCTGGACAGGGGGACACTGAAGCTTTCTTT. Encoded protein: CASSPGQGDTEAFF.

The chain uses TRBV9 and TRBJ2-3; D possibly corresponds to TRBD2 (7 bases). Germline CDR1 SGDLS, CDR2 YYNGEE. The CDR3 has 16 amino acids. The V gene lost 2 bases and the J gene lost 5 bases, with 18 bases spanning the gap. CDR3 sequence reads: CASSVLVGGRGDTQYF. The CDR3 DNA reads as TGTGCCAGCAGCGTCCTAGTGGGGGGGCGCGGAGATACGCAGTATTTT.

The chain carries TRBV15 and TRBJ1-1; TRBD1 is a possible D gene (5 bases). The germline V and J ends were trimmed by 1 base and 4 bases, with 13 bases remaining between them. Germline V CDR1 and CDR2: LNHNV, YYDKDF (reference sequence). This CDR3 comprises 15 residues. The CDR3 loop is CATSRAAGLSTEAFF. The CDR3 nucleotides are TGTGCCACCAGCAGAGCCGCAGGGCTATCCACTGAAGCTTTCTTT. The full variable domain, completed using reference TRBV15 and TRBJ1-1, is DAMVIQNPRYQVTQFGKPVTLSCSQTLNHNVMYWYQQKSSQAPKLLFHYYDKDFNNEADTPDNFQSRRPNTSFCFLDIRSPGLGDTAMYLCATSRAAGLSTEAFFGQGTRLTVV.

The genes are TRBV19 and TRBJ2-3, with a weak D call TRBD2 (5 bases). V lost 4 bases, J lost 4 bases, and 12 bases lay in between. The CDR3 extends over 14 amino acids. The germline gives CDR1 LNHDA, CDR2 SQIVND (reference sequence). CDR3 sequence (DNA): TGTGCCAGTAGTACGGCGGGTGTCCCAGATACGCAGTATTTT. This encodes CASSTAGVPDTQYF.

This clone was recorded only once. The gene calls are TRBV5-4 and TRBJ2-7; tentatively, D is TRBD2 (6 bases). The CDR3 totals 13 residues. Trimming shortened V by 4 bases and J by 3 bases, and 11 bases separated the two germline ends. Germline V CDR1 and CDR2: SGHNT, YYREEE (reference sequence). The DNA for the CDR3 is TGTGCCAGCAGCCTGGGACTCGACTACGAGCAGTACTTC. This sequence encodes CASSLGLDYEQYF.